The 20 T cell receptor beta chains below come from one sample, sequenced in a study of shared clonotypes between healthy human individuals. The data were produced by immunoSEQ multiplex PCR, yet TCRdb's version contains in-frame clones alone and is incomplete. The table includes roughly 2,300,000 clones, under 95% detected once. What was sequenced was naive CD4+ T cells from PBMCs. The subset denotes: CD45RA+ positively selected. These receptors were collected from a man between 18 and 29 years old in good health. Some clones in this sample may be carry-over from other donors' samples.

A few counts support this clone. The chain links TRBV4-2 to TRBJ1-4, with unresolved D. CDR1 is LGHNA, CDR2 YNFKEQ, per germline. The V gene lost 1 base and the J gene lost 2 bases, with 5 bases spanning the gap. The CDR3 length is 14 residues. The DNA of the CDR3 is TGTGCCAGCAGCCAAGCGGGGACTAATGAAAAACTGTTTTTT. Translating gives CASSQAGTNEKLFF.

The CDR3 loop is CASSRAGHNYGYTF. For the CDR3, the DNA is TGTGCCAGCAGTAGGGCAGGCCATAACTATGGCTACACCTTC. The V gene is TRBV28, the J gene TRBJ1-2, with no clear D. The CDR3 spans 14 residues. Trimming shortened V by 5 bases and J by 1 base, and 11 bases separated the two germline ends. The V gene's germline CDR1 is MDHEN and CDR2 SYDVKM.

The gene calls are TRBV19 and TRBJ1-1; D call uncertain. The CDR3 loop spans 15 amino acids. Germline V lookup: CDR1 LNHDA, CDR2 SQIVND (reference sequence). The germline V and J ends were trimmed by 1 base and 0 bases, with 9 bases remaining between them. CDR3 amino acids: CASSIVLSMNTEAFF. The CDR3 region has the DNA TGTGCCAGTAGTATAGTCCTATCCATGAACACTGAAGCTTTCTTT.

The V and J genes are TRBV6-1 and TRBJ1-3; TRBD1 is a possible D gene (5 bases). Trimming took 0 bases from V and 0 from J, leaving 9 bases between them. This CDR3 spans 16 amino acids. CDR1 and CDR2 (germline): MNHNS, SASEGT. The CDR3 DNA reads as TGTGCCAGCAGTGAAGCGCGACAGATCTCTGGAAACACCATATATTTT. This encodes CASSEARQISGNTIYF.

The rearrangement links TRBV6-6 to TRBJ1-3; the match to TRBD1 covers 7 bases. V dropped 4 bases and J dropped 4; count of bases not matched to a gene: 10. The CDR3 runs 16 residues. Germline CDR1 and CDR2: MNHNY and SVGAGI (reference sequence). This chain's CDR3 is CASSSLDRAVGNTIYF. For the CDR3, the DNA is TGTGCCAGCAGTTCCCTCGACAGGGCCGTAGGAAACACCATATATTTT.

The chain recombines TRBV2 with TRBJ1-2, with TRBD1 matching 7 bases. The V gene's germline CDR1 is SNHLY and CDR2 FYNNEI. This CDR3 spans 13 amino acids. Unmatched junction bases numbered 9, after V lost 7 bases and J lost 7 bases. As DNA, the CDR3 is TGTGCCAGCAACCCAGAGGACAGGTCTGGCTACACCTTC. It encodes CASNPEDRSGYTF.

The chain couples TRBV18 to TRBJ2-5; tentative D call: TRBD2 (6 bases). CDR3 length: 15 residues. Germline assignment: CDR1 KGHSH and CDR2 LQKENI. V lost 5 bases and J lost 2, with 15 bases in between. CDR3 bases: TGTGCCAGCTCAATCGGGACTTCCCAACAAGAGACCCAGTACTTC. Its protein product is CASSIGTSQQETQYF.

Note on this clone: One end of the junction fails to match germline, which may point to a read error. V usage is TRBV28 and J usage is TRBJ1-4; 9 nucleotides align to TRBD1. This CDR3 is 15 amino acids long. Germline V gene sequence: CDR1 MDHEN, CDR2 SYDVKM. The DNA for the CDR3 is TGTGCCAGCACTTTACCGGGACAGGGAAGAGAAAAACTGTTTTTT. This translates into CASTLPGQGREKLFF.

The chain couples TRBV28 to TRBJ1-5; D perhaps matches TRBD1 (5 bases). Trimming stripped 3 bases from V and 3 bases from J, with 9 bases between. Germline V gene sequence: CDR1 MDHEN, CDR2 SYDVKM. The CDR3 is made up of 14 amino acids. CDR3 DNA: TGTGCCAGCAGTTTTTCAGGGCCCAATCAGCCCCAGCATTTT. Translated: CASSFSGPNQPQHF.

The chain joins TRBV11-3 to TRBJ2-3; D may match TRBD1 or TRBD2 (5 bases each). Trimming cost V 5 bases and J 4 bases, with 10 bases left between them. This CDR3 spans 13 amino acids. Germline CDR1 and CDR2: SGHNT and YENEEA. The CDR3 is CASSDGTSDTQYF. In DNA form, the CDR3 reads TGTGCCAGCAGCGACGGGACCTCAGATACGCAGTATTTT.

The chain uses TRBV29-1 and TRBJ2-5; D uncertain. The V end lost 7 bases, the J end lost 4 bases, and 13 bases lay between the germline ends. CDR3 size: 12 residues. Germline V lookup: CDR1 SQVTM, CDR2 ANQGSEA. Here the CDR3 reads CSASGGPETQYF. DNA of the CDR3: TGCAGCGCATCCGGTGGACCAGAGACCCAGTACTTC. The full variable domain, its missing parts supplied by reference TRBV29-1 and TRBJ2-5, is SAVISQKPSRDICQRGTSLTIQCQVDSQVTMMFWYRQQPGQSLTLIATANQGSEATYESGFVIDKFPISRPNLTFSTLTVSNMSPEDSSIYLCSASGGPETQYFGPGTRLLVL.

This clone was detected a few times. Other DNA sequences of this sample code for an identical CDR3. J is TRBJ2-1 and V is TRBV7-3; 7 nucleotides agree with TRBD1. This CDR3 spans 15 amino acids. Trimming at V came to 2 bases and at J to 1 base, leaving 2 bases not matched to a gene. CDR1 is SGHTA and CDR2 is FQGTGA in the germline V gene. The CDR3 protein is CASSLGQASYNEQFF. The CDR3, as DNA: TGTGCCAGCAGCTTAGGACAGGCGTCCTACAATGAGCAGTTCTTC. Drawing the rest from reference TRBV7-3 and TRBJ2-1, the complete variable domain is GAGVSQTPSNKVTEKGKYVELRCDPISGHTALYWYRQSLGQGPEFLIYFQGTGAADDSGLPNDRFFAVRPEGSVSTLKIQRTERGDSAVYLCASSLGQASYNEQFFGPGTRLTVL.

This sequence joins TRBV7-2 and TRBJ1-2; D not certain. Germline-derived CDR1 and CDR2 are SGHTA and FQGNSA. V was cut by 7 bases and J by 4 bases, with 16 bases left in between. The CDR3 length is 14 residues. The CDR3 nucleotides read TGTGCCAGCACCTCCACGATAATGAGCTATGGCTACACCTTC. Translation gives CASTSTIMSYGYTF.

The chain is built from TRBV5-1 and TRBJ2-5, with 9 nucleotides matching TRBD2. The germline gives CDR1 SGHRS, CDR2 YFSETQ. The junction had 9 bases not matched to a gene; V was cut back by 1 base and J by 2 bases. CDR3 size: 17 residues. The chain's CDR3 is CASSLSSSGASQETQYF. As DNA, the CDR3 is TGCGCCAGCAGCTTGAGTTCTAGCGGGGCCTCTCAAGAGACCCAGTACTTC.

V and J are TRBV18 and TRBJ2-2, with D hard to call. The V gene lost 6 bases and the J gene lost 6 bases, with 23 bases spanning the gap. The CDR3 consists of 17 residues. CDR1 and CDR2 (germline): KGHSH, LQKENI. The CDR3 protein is CASSSTLPVVFAGELFF. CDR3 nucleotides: TGTGCCAGCTCGTCAACCTTGCCGGTTGTTTTCGCCGGGGAGCTGTTTTTT.

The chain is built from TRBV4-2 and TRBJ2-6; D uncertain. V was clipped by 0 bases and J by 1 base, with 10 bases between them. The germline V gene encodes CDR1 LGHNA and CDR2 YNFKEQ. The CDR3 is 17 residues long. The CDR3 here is CASSQDGFRSGANVLTF. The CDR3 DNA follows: TGTGCCAGCAGCCAAGATGGATTTAGGTCTGGGGCCAACGTCCTGACTTTC.

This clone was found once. CDR3 sequence (DNA): TGTGCCAGCAGTGAAAGTATGGGGACAGCCGGAAACACCATATATTTT. It specifies CASSESMGTAGNTIYF. This chain connects TRBV6-1 to TRBJ1-3; 7 bases match TRBD1. CDR1 is MNHNS, CDR2 SASEGT, per germline. This CDR3 is 16 amino acids long. After removal of 2 bases from V and 4 bases from J, the junction contained 8 bases not matched to a gene.

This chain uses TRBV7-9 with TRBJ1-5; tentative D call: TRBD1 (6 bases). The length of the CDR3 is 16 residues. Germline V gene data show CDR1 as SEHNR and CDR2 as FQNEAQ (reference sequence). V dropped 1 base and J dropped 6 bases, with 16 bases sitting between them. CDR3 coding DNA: TGTGCCAGCAGCTTAGGCACCGGCGGGGGCAGTCAGCCCCAGCATTTT. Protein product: CASSLGTGGGSQPQHF.

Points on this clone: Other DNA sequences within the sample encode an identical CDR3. The DNA for the CDR3 is TGTGCCAGCAGCGTTGGGGGGTCTAGCTCTGGAAACACCATATATTTT. This sequence encodes CASSVGGSSSGNTIYF. The chain couples TRBV9 to TRBJ1-3, with D tentatively TRBD1 (5 bases). Germline V lookup: CDR1 SGDLS, CDR2 YYNGEE. The CDR3 runs to 16 residues. V was cut by 2 bases and J by 0 bases, with 12 bases left in between.

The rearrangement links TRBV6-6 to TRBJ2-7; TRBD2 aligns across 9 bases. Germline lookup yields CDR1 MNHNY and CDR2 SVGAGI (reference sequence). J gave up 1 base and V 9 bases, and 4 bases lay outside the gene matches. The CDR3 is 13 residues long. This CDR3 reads CASGLATSYEQYF. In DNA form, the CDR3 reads TGTGCCAGTGGACTAGCGACTTCCTACGAGCAGTACTTC.